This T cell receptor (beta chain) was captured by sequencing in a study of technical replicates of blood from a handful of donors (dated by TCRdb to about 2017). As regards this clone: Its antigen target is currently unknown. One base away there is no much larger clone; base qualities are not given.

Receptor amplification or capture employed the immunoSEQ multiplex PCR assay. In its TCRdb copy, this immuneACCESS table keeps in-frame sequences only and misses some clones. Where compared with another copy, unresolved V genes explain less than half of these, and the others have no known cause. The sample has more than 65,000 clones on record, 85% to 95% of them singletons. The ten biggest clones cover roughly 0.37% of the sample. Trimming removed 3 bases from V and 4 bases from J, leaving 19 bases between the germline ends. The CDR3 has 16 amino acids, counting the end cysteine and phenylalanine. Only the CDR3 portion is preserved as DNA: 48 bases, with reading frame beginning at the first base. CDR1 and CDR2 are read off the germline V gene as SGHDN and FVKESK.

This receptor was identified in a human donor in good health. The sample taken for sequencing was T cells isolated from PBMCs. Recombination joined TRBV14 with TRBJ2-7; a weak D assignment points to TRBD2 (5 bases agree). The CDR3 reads CASSQITGGFEYEQYF. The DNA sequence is TGTGCCAGCAGCCAGATTACTGGCGGGTTTGAATACGAGCAGTACTTC.